This TCR beta chain was sequenced during a study of T cell responses to AZD1222 COVID-19 vaccine. Study outcomes and limitations: CD4 TCRs linked to vaccination spanned spike, dominating at 160-218 and 743-854. Only 5 or 6 individuals given AZD1222 were seropositive at baseline. Donor demographics were predominantly white British with a female majority; clonal diversity may be underestimated.

V was clipped by 4 bases and J by 4 bases, with 7 bases between them. This CDR3 spans 11 amino acids. The germline V gene has CDR1 SQVTM and CDR2 ANQGSEA. Method: immunoSEQ multiplex PCR; TCRdb's copy keeps in-frame clones and lacks some. The sample includes around 89,000 clones, over 75% seen only once; the top ten take around 5.5%. Remarks on this clone: Its target is not known.

The chain carries TRBV29-1 and TRBJ1-2; D unresolved. This specimen consisted of peripheral blood, obtained 28 days after the second AZD1222 dose. This sequence was found in an adult who received the AZD1222 COVID-19 vaccine. This CDR3 is CSVAHSYGYTF. CDR3 DNA: TGCAGCGTTGCCCACAGCTATGGCTACACCTTC.